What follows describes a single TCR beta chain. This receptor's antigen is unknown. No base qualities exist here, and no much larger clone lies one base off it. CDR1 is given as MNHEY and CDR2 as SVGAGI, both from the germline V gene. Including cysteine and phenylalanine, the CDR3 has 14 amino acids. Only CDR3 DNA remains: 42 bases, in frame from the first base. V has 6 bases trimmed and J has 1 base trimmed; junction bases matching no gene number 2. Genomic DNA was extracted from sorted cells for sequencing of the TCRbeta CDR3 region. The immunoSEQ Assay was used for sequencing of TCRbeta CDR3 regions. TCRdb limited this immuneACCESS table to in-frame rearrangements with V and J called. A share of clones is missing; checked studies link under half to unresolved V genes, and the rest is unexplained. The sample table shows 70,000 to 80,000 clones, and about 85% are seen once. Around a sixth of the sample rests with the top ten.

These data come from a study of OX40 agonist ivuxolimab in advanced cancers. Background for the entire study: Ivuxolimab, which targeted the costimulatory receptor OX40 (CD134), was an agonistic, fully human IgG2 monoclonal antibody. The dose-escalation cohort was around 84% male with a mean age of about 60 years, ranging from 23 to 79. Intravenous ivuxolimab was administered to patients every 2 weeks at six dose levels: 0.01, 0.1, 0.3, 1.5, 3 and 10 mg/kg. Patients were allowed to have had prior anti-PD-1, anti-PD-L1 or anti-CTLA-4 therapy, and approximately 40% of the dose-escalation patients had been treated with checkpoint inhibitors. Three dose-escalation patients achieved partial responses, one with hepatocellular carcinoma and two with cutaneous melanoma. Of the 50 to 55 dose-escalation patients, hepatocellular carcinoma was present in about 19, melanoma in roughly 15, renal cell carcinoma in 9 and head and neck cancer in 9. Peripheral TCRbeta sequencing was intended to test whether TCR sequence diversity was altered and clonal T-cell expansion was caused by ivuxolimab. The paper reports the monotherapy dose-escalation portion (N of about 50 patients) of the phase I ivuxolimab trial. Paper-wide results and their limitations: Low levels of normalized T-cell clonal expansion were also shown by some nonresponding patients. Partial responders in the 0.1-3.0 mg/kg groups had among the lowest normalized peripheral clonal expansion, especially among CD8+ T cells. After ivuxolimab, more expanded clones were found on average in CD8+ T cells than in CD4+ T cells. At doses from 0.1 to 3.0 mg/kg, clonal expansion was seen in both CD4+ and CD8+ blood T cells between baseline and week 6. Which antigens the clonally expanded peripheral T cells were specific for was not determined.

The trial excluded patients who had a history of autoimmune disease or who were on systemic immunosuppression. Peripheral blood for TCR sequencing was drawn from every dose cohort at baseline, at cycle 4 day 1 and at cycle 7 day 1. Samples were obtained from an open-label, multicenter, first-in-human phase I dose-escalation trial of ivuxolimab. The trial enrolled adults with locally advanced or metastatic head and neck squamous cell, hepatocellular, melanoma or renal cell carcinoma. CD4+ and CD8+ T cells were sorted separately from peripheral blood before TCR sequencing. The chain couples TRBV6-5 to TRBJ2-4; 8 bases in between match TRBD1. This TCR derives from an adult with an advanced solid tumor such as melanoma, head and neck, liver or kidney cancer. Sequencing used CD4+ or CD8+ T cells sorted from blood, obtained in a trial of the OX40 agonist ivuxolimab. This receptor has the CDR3 CASRDRAAKNIQYF. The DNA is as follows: TGTGCCAGCAGGGACAGGGCGGCCAAAAACATTCAGTACTTC.